The following is a T cell receptor (beta chain) sequence with its context. Its cognate antigen is unknown. The CDR3 has 14 residues. J lost 7 bases, V lost 6 bases, and 8 bases had no gene match. Germline CDR1 and CDR2: SQVTM and ANQGSEA. Time point denoted: pretreatment peripheral blood. It was locally advanced or metastatic urothelial carcinoma that patients had. This entry is derived from a study of PD-L1 blockade in urothelial cancer. Across the study: Study patients had been treated with 0 to 3 previous chemotherapy regimens. At 3 weeks (second dose) and 6 weeks after starting treatment, blood was analyzed. Whole-study findings and limits: Better survival was predicted when blood TCR clonality before treatment fell below the median.

The data were produced by immunoSEQ multiplex PCR, yet TCRdb's version contains in-frame clones alone and is incomplete. The profile covers tens of thousands of clones, with 65% to 85% appearing a single time and more than 2% taken by the ten largest. The sequence was collected from a man in his sixties with urothelial cancer. The sequencing here drew on PBMCs, taken around atezolizumab (anti-PD-L1) treatment. V is TRBV29-1 and J is TRBJ2-1; 11 positions match TRBD2. The CDR3 region has the DNA TGCAGCGTCGACACTAGCGGGAGACGAAATGAGCAGTTCTTC. Encoded protein: CSVDTSGRRNEQFF.